The 21 T cell receptor beta chains below were found in one sample sequenced in a study of blood T cells in healthy people across ages. A J-beta primer mix and a sample-barcoded 5' primer were used in a second PCR of about 6 to 12 cycles. TCRdb re-derived calls from the 5' RACE reads in MiXCR, one entry per CDR3 protein. The sample has more than 650,000 distinct CDR3 sequences; 22% are singletons. The specimen was blood. All receptors come from a man in his 70s in good health.

This clonotype showed up just a few times. The chain uses TRBV12-3 or TRBV12-4 and TRBJ2-3; 8 bases match TRBD1. The CDR3 totals 17 residues. V dropped 5 bases and J dropped 2; count of bases not matched to a gene: 12. The CDR3 sequence is CASSAGTGKVYTDTQYF. For the CDR3, the DNA is TGTGCCAGCAGTGCCGGGACAGGAAAGGTCTACACAGATACGCAGTATTTT.

Points on this clonotype: The CDR3 ends on some other residue instead of the conserved phenylalanine or tryptophan, so this is likely a read error. The chain uses TRBV2 and TRBJ2-3, with unresolved D. Germline V lookup: CDR1 SNHLY, CDR2 FYNNEI. The CDR3 has 14 residues. V shed 3 bases and J shed 2 bases, with 9 bases lying between them. The CDR3 protein is CASSEVRNTDTQYL. The CDR3 coding sequence is TGTGCCAGCAGTGAGGTTCGGAACACAGATACGCAGTATCTT.

J is TRBJ1-5 and V is TRBV6-5, with D maybe TRBD1 (5 bases). The CDR3 length is 14 residues. Germline values: CDR1 MNHEY, CDR2 SVGAGI. V was trimmed by 5 bases and J by 2 bases, leaving 10 bases between them. DNA of the CDR3: TGTGCCAGCAGTGGGGCCGGGCGCAATCAGCCCCAGCATTTT. It yields the protein CASSGAGRNQPQHF.

This clonotype was recorded at least ten times. The chain couples TRBV6-5 to TRBJ1-2, with 9 bases that match TRBD1. Unmatched junction bases numbered 8, after V lost 4 bases and J lost 8 bases. From germline, CDR1 is MNHEY and CDR2 SVGAGI. This CDR3 region has 14 residues. CDR3 sequence (DNA): TGTGCCAGCAGTTGGGGGACAGGGAATCGCGGCTACACCTTC. This translates into CASSWGTGNRGYTF.

The rearrangement links TRBV7-2 to TRBJ2-1, with 10 bases that match TRBD2. V shed 1 base and J 10 bases; nucleotides not matched to a gene: 7. This CDR3 region has 15 residues. The germline V gene has CDR1 SGHTA and CDR2 FQGNSA. The CDR3 DNA reads as TGTGCCAGCAGCTTAGTACTAGCGGGAACCCGGGAGCAGTTCTTC. Translation gives CASSLVLAGTREQFF.

There are a few counts of this clonotype. This sequence joins TRBV12-3 or TRBV12-4 and TRBJ2-3, with a possible D match to TRBD2 (6 bases). Trimming cost V 6 bases and J 8 bases, with 18 bases left between them. The CDR3 sequence is 14 residues long. The CDR3 DNA reads TGTGCCAGCAGCTCAAGACTAGGAGTAGGTACGCAGTATTTT. It yields the protein CASSSRLGVGTQYF.

The chain joins TRBV12-3 or TRBV12-4 to TRBJ1-2, with D unresolved. V dropped 5 bases and J dropped 4 bases, with 11 bases sitting between them. The CDR3 is 13 residues long. The CDR3 DNA is TGTGCCAGCAGTGTGGATGGCATCTATGGCTACACCTTC. Protein product: CASSVDGIYGYTF.

The rearrangement uses TRBV29-1 and TRBJ2-2; weak D call: TRBD2 (5 bases). CDR1 and CDR2 (germline): SQVTM, ANQGSEA. Trimming took 5 bases from V and 6 from J, leaving 19 bases between them. The CDR3 is made up of 15 amino acids. The CDR3 DNA follows: TGCAGCGTTTCCGGGGTGGCCCTAGGCCCCGGGGAGCTGTTTTTT. Encoded protein: CSVSGVALGPGELFF.

The gene calls are TRBV20-1 and TRBJ2-3; D is ambiguous. The germline V gene has CDR1 DFQATT and CDR2 SNEGSKA (reference sequence). Trimming shortened V by 6 bases and J by 5 bases, and 18 bases separated the two germline ends. The CDR3 has 14 amino acids. The CDR3 sequence: CSAKTGLGEDTQYF. In DNA, the CDR3 is TGCAGTGCCAAAACCGGTCTCGGTGAAGATACGCAGTATTTT.

This clonotype was seen ten or more times. V is TRBV11-2 and J is TRBJ1-4, with a weak D call TRBD1 (5 bases). Trimming removed 3 bases at V and 4 bases at J, with 12 bases between. The CDR3 runs to 15 residues. Germline lookup yields CDR1 SGHAT and CDR2 FQNNGV. CDR3 sequence (DNA): TGTGCCAGCAGCTTTGACCGGGGCATTAATGAAAAACTGTTTTTT. It is translated as CASSFDRGINEKLFF.

The chain employs TRBV15 and TRBJ2-1, with TRBD1 identical over 7 bases. Unmatched junction bases numbered 5, after V lost 1 base and J lost 2 bases. Looked up from germline, CDR1 is LNHNV and CDR2 is YYDKDF (reference sequence). The CDR3 spans 16 residues. Here the CDR3 DNA reads TGTGCCACCAGCAGAGGACAAGGGACAGCCTACAATGAGCAGTTCTTC. This sequence encodes CATSRGQGTAYNEQFF.

This clonotype has a handful of counts. V is TRBV7-2 and J is TRBJ1-6; 7 bases line up with TRBD1. The J segment lost 9 bases and the V segment lost 1 base, leaving 6 bases of the junction unmatched. CDR1 and CDR2 from the germline V gene are SGHTA and FQGNSA. The CDR3 is made up of 15 amino acids. CDR3 residues: CASSLEGATGSPLHF. As DNA, the CDR3 is TGTGCCAGCAGCTTAGAGGGGGCGACCGGTTCACCCCTCCACTTT.

This clonotype occurred many times. The CDR3 nucleotides read TGTGCCAGCAGCCCAGGACAGGCGATAGCCAAAAACATTCAGTACTTC. Protein sequence: CASSPGQAIAKNIQYF. This chain uses TRBV7-2 with TRBJ2-4; 7 bases agree with TRBD1. The CDR3 consists of 16 residues. The germline gives CDR1 SGHTA, CDR2 FQGNSA. Trimming took 5 bases from V and 0 from J; bases not matched to a gene: 7.

The chain uses TRBV4-1 and TRBJ2-3; TRBD2 matches at 7 bases. The V gene end was trimmed by 0 bases and the J gene end by 2 bases; junction bases not matched to a gene: 2. The length of the CDR3 is 15 residues. Germline values: CDR1 MGHRA, CDR2 YSYEKL. CDR3 residues: CASSQEGLYTDTQYF. CDR3 DNA sequence: TGCGCCAGCAGCCAAGAGGGACTATACACAGATACGCAGTATTTT.

The chain carries TRBV20-1 and TRBJ2-5; D possibly corresponds to TRBD2 (7 bases). Trimming took 6 bases from V and 5 from J, leaving 19 bases between them. This CDR3 has 14 residues. Germline V gene lookup returns CDR1 DFQATT and CDR2 SNEGSKA (reference sequence). The CDR3 reads CSATFGGLRETQYF. In DNA, the CDR3 is TGCAGTGCAACGTTCGGGGGGCTGAGGGAGACCCAGTACTTC.

This clonotype showed up just a few times. The chain recombines TRBV20-1 with TRBJ2-1, with 9 bases lining up with TRBD2. Germline lookup yields CDR1 DFQATT and CDR2 SNEGSKA (reference sequence). The CDR3 has 15 residues. Losses at the gene ends were 7 bases for V and 4 bases for J; bases not matched to a gene: 11. The CDR3 region has the DNA TGCAGTGAACCGGGGGGCGGGAGGGGTTACAATGAGCAGTTCTTC. It is translated as CSEPGGGRGYNEQFF.

This clonotype occurred a few times. This chain uses TRBV12-3 or TRBV12-4 with TRBJ2-1; the D call may be TRBD1 or TRBD2 (5 bases each). V was trimmed by 3 bases and J by 5 bases, leaving 14 bases between them. The CDR3 length is 15 residues. The chain's CDR3 is CASSLWDPRNNEQFF. The CDR3 DNA reads TGTGCCAGCAGTTTGTGGGACCCTAGAAACAATGAGCAGTTCTTC.

The rearrangement links TRBV5-4 to TRBJ1-1, with D possibly TRBD1 on 6 matching bases. Trimming removed 4 bases at V and 3 bases at J, with 13 bases between. The CDR3 totals 14 residues. The germline gives CDR1 SGHNT, CDR2 YYREEE (reference sequence). CDR3 DNA sequence: TGTGCCAGCAGCGCTCAGGACAGTTACACTGAAGCTTTCTTT. Its protein product is CASSAQDSYTEAFF.

The J gene is TRBJ2-3, the V gene TRBV20-1; 11 bases are a match to TRBD2. V trimming: 0 bases; J trimming: 3 bases; junction bases outside the gene matches: 11. This CDR3 region has 18 residues. Germline values: CDR1 DFQATT, CDR2 SNEGSKA (reference sequence). The CDR3 DNA is TGCAGTGCTAGAGATCAGTGGCTAGCGGGAGGATTAACAGATACGCAGTATTTT. It translates to CSARDQWLAGGLTDTQYF.

This clonotype was counted a few times. The rearrangement joins TRBV2 to TRBJ2-7; D is uncertain. V was shortened by 0 bases and J by 10 bases, with 4 bases between the two germline ends. This CDR3 contains 10 residues. Germline-derived CDR1 and CDR2 are SNHLY and FYNNEI. The CDR3 DNA sequence: TGTGCCAGCAGTGAAGCCGCTCAGTACTTC. It encodes CASSEAAQYF.

CDR3 sequence reads: CASSLGWESGKNIQYF. CDR3 DNA: TGCGCCAGCAGCTTGGGCTGGGAATCAGGCAAAAACATTCAGTACTTC. The V gene is TRBV5-1, the J gene TRBJ2-4; no reliable D call. CDR3 length: 16 residues. The germline V gene has CDR1 SGHRS and CDR2 YFSETQ. V was shortened by 0 bases and J by 3 bases, with 13 bases between the two germline ends.